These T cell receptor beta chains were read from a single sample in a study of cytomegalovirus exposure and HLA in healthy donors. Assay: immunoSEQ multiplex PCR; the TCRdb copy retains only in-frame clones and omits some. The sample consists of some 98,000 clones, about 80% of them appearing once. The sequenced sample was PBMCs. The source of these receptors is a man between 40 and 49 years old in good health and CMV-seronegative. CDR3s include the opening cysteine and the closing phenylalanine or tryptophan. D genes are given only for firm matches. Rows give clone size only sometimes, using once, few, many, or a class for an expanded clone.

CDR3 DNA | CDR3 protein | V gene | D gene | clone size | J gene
TGTGCCAGCAGTGTAGGGACAGCTAAAAACATTCAGTACTTC | CASSVGTAKNIQYF | TRBV25-1 | TRBD1 | . | TRBJ2-4
TGCGCCAGCAGGCCCGGACAGGGAATGGGCGAGCAGTACTTC | CASRPGQGMGEQYF | TRBV5-1 | TRBD1 | . | TRBJ2-7
TGTGCCAGCAGTGACTCTTCGGACAGTTCCTCCCCGAACACCGGGGAGCTGTTTTTT | CASSDSSDSSSPNTGELFF | TRBV9 | . | . | TRBJ2-2
TGTGCCAGCAGTGCTTCCGGGTCTGGAAACACCATATATTTT | CASSASGSGNTIYF | TRBV6-1 | . | . | TRBJ1-3
TGTGCCAGCAGGAAAGGACTAGCGGGTAATGAGCAGTTCTTC | CASRKGLAGNEQFF | TRBV28 | TRBD2 | . | TRBJ2-1
TGTGCCAGCAGTTTAATTATAGTAGGGCTAGCGGGAGGCTCCTACGAGCAGTACTTC | CASSLIIVGLAGGSYEQYF | TRBV28 | TRBD2 | . | TRBJ2-7
TGTGCCAGCAGCTCAATGAACACCGGGGAGCTGTTTTTT | CASSSMNTGELFF | TRBV7-9 | . | . | TRBJ2-2
TGTGCCAGCAGCCAAGTGGCGGAGCGGTTGCGGTACGGACAGTACTTC | CASSQVAERLRYGQYF | TRBV4-2 | . | . | TRBJ2-5
TGTGCCAGTACAATGGGGGGAATGGACGGAAACACCATATATTTT | CASTMGGMDGNTIYF | TRBV13 | . | . | TRBJ1-3
TGTGCCAGCAGTCCAACGTTTTACCGCCGGGGAGGCTACACCTTC | CASSPTFYRRGGYTF | TRBV6-5 | . | few | TRBJ1-2
TGTGCCAGCAGCTTAGTCGCGGGCTCCTACGAGCAGTACTTC | CASSLVAGSYEQYF | TRBV11-2 | . | . | TRBJ2-7
TGCGCCAGCAGTTTGTACTTGAACACTGAAGCTTTCTTT | CASSLYLNTEAFF | TRBV5-1 | . | . | TRBJ1-1
TGTGCCAGCAGCCCCCATGGAGCGGAAGATACGCAGTATTTT | CASSPHGAEDTQYF | TRBV7-2 | . | . | TRBJ2-3
TGTGCCAGCAGCAAACAGGGGGTGGGCGGCTACACCTTC | CASSKQGVGGYTF | TRBV7-9 | TRBD1 | . | TRBJ1-2
TGTGCCAGCAGTTACGGACGGGAGAAAAAAAACATTCAGTACTTC | CASSYGREKKNIQYF | TRBV6-6 | . | . | TRBJ2-4
TGTGCCAGCAGTTTAAACAGGAAAGAGACCCAGTACTTC | CASSLNRKETQYF | TRBV28 | . | few | TRBJ2-5
TGTGCCAGCAGTTCCCGGGGGACCAGGGACCAAGAGACCCAGTACTTC | CASSSRGTRDQETQYF | TRBV6-5 | . | . | TRBJ2-5
TGTGCCAGCAGTCTTCTACCTCCGGAGGGAAGCTATGGCTACACCTTC | CASSLLPPEGSYGYTF | TRBV27 | . | once | TRBJ1-2
TGTGCCAGCAGCTTACTAGCGGGGGGCGAGCAGTACTTC | CASSLLAGGEQYF | TRBV7-8 | TRBD2 | . | TRBJ2-7
TGTGCCAGCAGCTTATTAAACAGTTTGAATTCACCCCTCCACTTT | CASSLLNSLNSPLHF | TRBV7-8 | . | . | TRBJ1-6
TGTGCCAGCAGCGGGACAGGGTACAATGAGCAGTTCTTC | CASSGTGYNEQFF | TRBV7-6 | TRBD1 | . | TRBJ2-1
TGTGCCAGCAGCTTTTCTAGGGACAGACGATATCATTCACCCCTCCACTTT | CASSFSRDRRYHSPLHF | TRBV5-6 | TRBD1 | . | TRBJ1-6
TGCGCCAGCAGCTCAGGAGGTAGTGGTCAGCCCCAGCATTTT | CASSSGGSGQPQHF | TRBV5-1 | . | . | TRBJ1-5
TGTGCCAGCAGCGTAGAGAGTAGCGGGAGAATAGAGCAGTACTTC | CASSVESSGRIEQYF | TRBV9 | TRBD2 | . | TRBJ2-7
TGTGCCATCAGCGATTATAGCGGGAGGGCCGCCTACGAGCAGTACTTC | CAISDYSGRAAYEQYF | TRBV10-3 | TRBD2 | . | TRBJ2-7
TGTGCCAGCAGCCCCATAGGACTAGAGGGCTACGAGCAGTACTTC | CASSPIGLEGYEQYF | TRBV7-2 | TRBD2 | . | TRBJ2-7
TGTGCCAGCATCGGGGACAAAAACATTCAGTACTTC | CASIGDKNIQYF | TRBV28 | . | . | TRBJ2-4
TGTGCCAGCAGCCCAAATCCTACGGGAACGGGAGAGACCCAGTACTTC | CASSPNPTGTGETQYF | TRBV5-4 | . | once | TRBJ2-5
TGTGCCAGCAGCACAGGACTAGCGAGAAGCACAGATACGCAGTATTTT | CASSTGLARSTDTQYF | TRBV5-6 | TRBD2 | . | TRBJ2-3
TGTGCCAGCAGCCAAGTTACGGGAGTATCCACCGGGGAGCTGTTTTTT | CASSQVTGVSTGELFF | TRBV14 | . | . | TRBJ2-2
TGTGCCTGGACCGAGGGCTATGGCTACACCTTC | CAWTEGYGYTF | TRBV30 | . | . | TRBJ1-2
TGCGCCAGCAGCCAAGAGGAGGCAGATACGCAGTATTTT | CASSQEEADTQYF | TRBV4-1 | . | . | TRBJ2-3
TGTGCCAGCAGTCGGGCCAGGGGATACGAGCAGTACTTC | CASSRARGYEQYF | TRBV28 | . | once | TRBJ2-7
TGTGCCAGCACTACGGGACACGGATCCTACGAGCAGTACTTC | CASTTGHGSYEQYF | TRBV2 | . | . | TRBJ2-7
TGTGCCAGCAGTTCCCCGTCCCTGGCAACCTATAATTCACCCCTCCACTTT | CASSSPSLATYNSPLHF | TRBV27 | . | . | TRBJ1-6
TGTGCCAGTCGGACAGGGGACTCCTACGGGCAGTACTTC | CASRTGDSYGQYF | TRBV27 | TRBD1 | . | TRBJ2-7
TGTGCCAGCAGCTTAAATTTACCGGAGAGCTCTGGAAACACCATATATTTT | CASSLNLPESSGNTIYF | TRBV7-6 | . | . | TRBJ1-3